Presented here are 14 T cell receptor beta chains from one specimen sequenced in a study of cytomegalovirus exposure and HLA in healthy donors. PCR was performed using 60 Vbeta and 13 Jbeta primers. Repertoires were generated with immunoSEQ multiplex PCR, while TCRdb's copy carries only in-frame clones and drops some. The sample carries roughly 150,000 clones, 55% to 70% recorded once. Source material: PBMCs. The receptors were gathered from a woman in her thirties in good health and CMV-seropositive.

The chain carries TRBV30 and TRBJ2-5, with 7 bases aligning to TRBD2. The CDR3 is made up of 13 amino acids. The V segment lost 8 bases and the J segment 3 bases; nucleotides outside the gene matches: 9. Germline assignment: CDR1 GTSNPN and CDR2 SVGIG (reference sequence). CDR3 region: CARPRSGKETQYF. CDR3 nucleotide sequence: TGTGCCCGACCGAGAAGCGGGAAAGAGACCCAGTACTTC.

The chain is built from TRBV7-9 and TRBJ1-2; 7 bases are a match to TRBD1. Germline trimming cut 5 bases from V and 1 base from J; bases unmatched to any gene: 4. The CDR3 contains 14 residues. CDR1 is SEHNR and CDR2 is FQNEAQ in the germline V gene (reference sequence). The CDR3 is CASSPGTVNYGYTF. The CDR3 DNA reads TGTGCCAGCAGCCCCGGGACAGTTAACTATGGCTACACCTTC. The variable domain in full, completed from reference TRBV7-9 and TRBJ1-2, reads DTGVSQNPRHKITKRGQNVTFRCDPISEHNRLYWYRQTLGQGPEFLTYFQNEAQLEKSRLLSDRFSAERPKGSFSTLEIQRTEQGDSAMYLCASSPGTVNYGYTFGSGTRLTVV.

The genes are TRBV27 and TRBJ2-5; D is undetermined. The DNA end favors TRBJ2-7, so the J call may be wrong. The CDR3 is made up of 14 amino acids. Germline V lookup: CDR1 MNHEY, CDR2 SMNVEV (reference sequence). CDR3 region: CASKSGYNSYEQYF. CDR3 DNA: TGTGCCAGCAAATCGGGTTACAACTCCTACGAGCAGTACTTC.

J is TRBJ2-5 and V is TRBV6-5, with D tentatively TRBD2 (5 bases). Germline values: CDR1 MNHEY, CDR2 SVGAGI. This CDR3 spans 11 amino acids. V lost 4 bases to trimming and J lost 11 bases, with 11 bases between them. The CDR3 sequence: CASSSGWEQYF. DNA for the CDR3: TGTGCCAGCAGTTCCGGATGGGAGCAGTACTTC.

The chain combines TRBV29-1 with TRBJ1-3; D might be TRBD1 (5 bases). V lost 0 bases, J lost 0 bases, and 6 bases lay in between. Germline V lookup: CDR1 SQVTM, CDR2 ANQGSEA. The CDR3 loop spans 14 amino acids. The CDR3 DNA is TGCAGCGTTGAAGACAGGGACTCTGGAAACACCATATATTTT. It encodes CSVEDRDSGNTIYF.

This chain uses TRBV5-1 with TRBJ2-3, with 14 bases matching TRBD2. CDR3 length: 17 amino acids. Germline CDR1 reads SGHRS; CDR2 reads YFSETQ. The trim removed 3 bases at V and 2 bases at J, leaving 5 bases unmatched. CDR3: CASSSGTSGGVTDTQYF. Written as DNA, the CDR3 is TGCGCCAGCAGCTCCGGGACTAGCGGGGGCGTCACAGATACGCAGTATTTT.

This chain uses TRBV10-2 with TRBJ2-7, with D uncertain. Trimming took off 6 bases at V and 0 bases at J, with 12 bases between the two ends. The CDR3 loop spans 14 amino acids. The germline V gene encodes CDR1 WSHSY and CDR2 SAAADI. The CDR3 bases are TGCGCCAGCAGGTCGACGGAGAGCTCCTACGAGCAGTACTTC. Its protein product is CASRSTESSYEQYF.

By share, this clone counts as medium-sized. In nucleotides, the CDR3 is TGTGCCAGCACCTTCGTGGGACAGGGAAATTCACCCCTCCACTTT. Translating it yields CASTFVGQGNSPLHF. The chain couples TRBV7-8 to TRBJ1-6, with 9 nucleotides matching TRBD1. Germline values: CDR1 SGHVS, CDR2 FQNEAQ. The V and J ends lost 7 bases and 7 bases, in that order; junction bases with no gene match: 8. The CDR3 is made up of 15 amino acids.

V and J are TRBV5-1 and TRBJ2-2, with D maybe TRBD1 (6 bases). The CDR3 covers 16 residues. Germline V gives CDR1 SGHRS, CDR2 YFSETQ. The germline V and J ends were trimmed by 4 bases and 4 bases, with 17 bases remaining between them. CDR3 DNA sequence: TGCGCCAGCAGCCCCCCCCAGGGGCCTCTCACCGGGGAGCTGTTTTTT. Its translation: CASSPPQGPLTGELFF.

This clone was counted between two and nine times. The rearrangement joins TRBV6-1 to TRBJ2-7; a possible D gene is TRBD2 (6 bases). V dropped 6 bases and J dropped 4 bases, with 19 bases sitting between them. Germline values: CDR1 MNHNS, CDR2 SASEGT. This CDR3 spans 15 amino acids. The CDR3 here is CASSTFWGVLYEQYF. The CDR3, as DNA: TGTGCCAGCAGCACCTTCTGGGGGGTATTGTACGAGCAGTACTTC.

The V call is TRBV7-8, the J call TRBJ2-7; D may be TRBD1 (5 bases). Germline V gene sequence: CDR1 SGHVS, CDR2 FQNEAQ. The CDR3 runs to 11 residues. Trimming removed 1 base from V and 7 bases from J, with 5 bases in between. CDR3: CASSLGQEQYF. The CDR3 DNA follows: TGTGCCAGCAGCTTAGGACAGGAGCAGTACTTC.

The chain employs TRBV4-2 and TRBJ2-3, with TRBD2 identical over 10 bases. V shed 0 bases, J shed 6 bases, and the junction held 6 bases outside the gene matches. Germline CDR1 LGHNA, CDR2 YNFKEQ. This CDR3 contains 16 residues. CDR3 nucleotides: TGTGCCAGCAGCCAAGACACTAGCGGGGCGGGCGATACGCAGTATTTT. Translating gives CASSQDTSGAGDTQYF.

This clone turned up a few times. The V gene is TRBV5-6, the J gene TRBJ1-1, with unresolved D. CDR3 length equals 11 residues. Germline CDR1 is SGHDT and CDR2 is YYEEEE. V was cut by 7 bases and J by 5 bases, with 9 bases left in between. CDR3 coding DNA: TGTGCCAGCTCGTACGGGACTGAAGCTTTCTTT. This gives the protein CASSYGTEAFF.

This clone was seen once. The chain couples TRBV5-1 to TRBJ1-1; D is ambiguous. Germline CDR1 and CDR2: SGHRS and YFSETQ. The CDR3 is made up of 15 amino acids. The germline V and J ends were trimmed by 0 bases and 1 base, with 10 bases remaining between them. CDR3 sequence: CASSLDVGANTEAFF. CDR3 coding DNA: TGCGCCAGCAGCTTGGATGTCGGAGCGAACACTGAAGCTTTCTTT.